The clone carrying this TCR beta chain was seen a handful of times. The target antigen is unknown. This entry belongs to a study of cytomegalovirus exposure and HLA in healthy donors. Study at large: An early release of data contained approximately 80 million unique TCRs, which came from HLA-typed donors.

13 Jbeta primers and 60 Vbeta primers were used for the PCR. Repertoires were generated with immunoSEQ multiplex PCR, while TCRdb's copy carries only in-frame clones and drops some. The sample carries 95,000 to 150,000 clones, approximately 8% recorded once. Study results and caveats: By HLA locus, TCR association rates varied in a later analysis, with DRB1 showing the most and HLA-C the fewest.

The sequenced sample consisted of PBMCs. This sequence was found in a middle-aged woman in good health and CMV-seropositive.

CDR3 bases: TGTGCCAGCAGTCGACAGGACAAAGATACGCAGTATTTT. Protein sequence: CASSRQDKDTQYF. The rearrangement uses TRBV2 and TRBJ2-3; tentatively, D is TRBD1 (6 bases). The CDR3 contains 13 residues. The germline V gene has CDR1 SNHLY and CDR2 FYNNEI. V lost 5 bases, J lost 5 bases, and 11 bases lay in between.